In this sample, the clone carrying this TCR beta chain turned up a few times. Antigen unknown. The germline V gene has CDR1 MDHEN and CDR2 SYDVKM. Trimming removed 7 bases from V and 4 bases from J; junction bases left unmatched: 16. The CDR3 runs to 16 residues. In the PCR, 60 Vbeta and 13 Jbeta primers were used. Original methodology: As a later analysis found, there were 70 million to 90 million unique TCR beta chains, of which roughly 11 million were shared. Sequencing was performed with immunoSEQ multiplex PCR; in TCRdb, only in-frame clones are kept and a portion is missing. V, J and clone size are those of that table, while D and trimming were read from the DNA. The profile shows over 150,000 clones, 60% to 80% of them singletons. This entry is derived from a study of cytomegalovirus exposure and HLA in healthy donors. Study conclusions and caveats: Immune exposure information comprised only CMV serostatus.

The clonotype originates from a woman aged 18-30 years in good health and CMV-seronegative. The genes are TRBV28 and TRBJ2-7; 7 bases agree with TRBD2. Sample: PBMCs. DNA for the CDR3: TGTGCCAGCAACCCACCGGAGGGAGGGGATGGGTACGAGCAGTACTTC. It is translated as CASNPPEGGDGYEQYF. Drawing the rest from reference TRBV28 and TRBJ2-7, the complete variable domain is DVKVTQSSRYLVKRTGEKVFLECVQDMDHENMFWYRQDPGLGLRLIYFSYDVKMKEKGDIPEGYSVSREKKERFSLILESASTNQTSMYLCASNPPEGGDGYEQYFGPGTRLTVT.